The 30 T cell receptor beta chains reported below all come from one sample, sequenced in a study of blood T cell repertoires in COVID-19. TCRdb's copy holds only in-frame clones and misses some; the assay was immunoSEQ multiplex PCR. The sample shows about 120,000 clones, roughly 85% of them seen only once. Input material: peripheral blood. The origin of the receptors is a man of 80 years or more with acute or convalescent COVID-19.

This clone was seen a few times. The chain recombines TRBV5-1 with TRBJ2-5, with D unclear. Per the germline V gene, CDR1 is SGHRS and CDR2 is YFSETQ. V lost 2 bases, J lost 2 bases, and 4 bases lay in between. The CDR3 is 12 amino acids. The DNA for the CDR3 is TGCGCCAGCAGCTTCGAGCAAGAGACCCAGTACTTC. Amino acids: CASSFEQETQYF. Based on the CDR3 plus reference TRBV5-1 and TRBJ2-5, the full variable domain is KAGVTQTPRYLIKTRGQQVTLSCSPISGHRSVSWYQQTPGQGLQFLFEYFSETQRNKGNFPGRFSGRQFSNSRSEMNVSTLELGDSALYLCASSFEQETQYFGPGTRLLVL.

The rearrangement links TRBV2 to TRBJ1-4, with a tentative D call TRBD1 (5 bases). The CDR3 spans 13 residues. Trimming left V 2 bases short and J 8 bases short, with 9 bases between. Germline V gives CDR1 SNHLY, CDR2 FYNNEI. CDR3 protein: CASSEQGGEKLFF. The CDR3 coding sequence is TGTGCCAGCAGTGAACAGGGCGGCGAAAAACTGTTTTTT.

The chain recombines TRBV7-2 with TRBJ2-2; 7 bases are shared with TRBD1. After removal of 5 bases from V and 4 bases from J, the junction contained 7 bases not matched to a gene. CDR3 size: 15 residues. Germline V gene lookup returns CDR1 SGHTA and CDR2 FQGNSA. Written as DNA, the CDR3 is TGTGCCAGCAGCCCGTTCGACAGGGCCACCGGGGAGCTGTTTTTT. This codes for CASSPFDRATGELFF. Supplemented by reference TRBV7-2 and TRBJ2-2, the full variable domain reads GAGVSQSPSNKVTEKGKDVELRCDPISGHTALYWYRQSLGQGLEFLIYFQGNSAPDKSGLPSDRFSAERTGGSVSTLTIQRTQQEDSAVYLCASSPFDRATGELFFGEGSRLTVL.

The chain carries TRBV4-2 and TRBJ2-3; 7 bases line up with TRBD1. The CDR3 contains 15 residues. Germline CDR1 is LGHNA and CDR2 is YNFKEQ. Trimming at V came to 1 base and at J to 2 bases, leaving 3 bases not matched to a gene. This CDR3 is CASSQGGQHTDTQYF. The DNA of the CDR3 is TGTGCCAGCAGCCAAGGGGGACAGCACACAGATACGCAGTATTTT.

The V and J genes are TRBV9 and TRBJ2-5; the D gene is possibly TRBD1 (6 bases). Trimming shortened V by 5 bases and J by 4 bases, and 15 bases separated the two germline ends. CDR3 size: 14 residues. Germline CDR1 reads SGDLS; CDR2 reads YYNGEE. CDR3 protein: CASSAQGARETQYF. CDR3 nucleotides: TGTGCCAGCAGTGCACAGGGAGCCCGAGAGACCCAGTACTTC.

CDR3 nucleotides: TGTGCCAGCAGTCCACCGACAGGGCCGTATAATTCACCCCTCCACTTT. Protein sequence: CASSPPTGPYNSPLHF. The chain couples TRBV6-2 or TRBV6-3 to TRBJ1-6, with 7 bases identical to TRBD1. With V trimmed by 5 bases and J by 4 bases, 8 bases remained unmatched. The CDR3 consists of 16 residues. Germline V gives CDR1 MNHEY, CDR2 SVGEGT.

The V and J genes are TRBV4-3 and TRBJ2-2, with D possibly matching TRBD1 (8 bases). Trimming removed 1 base at V and 5 bases at J, with 17 bases between. Germline CDR1 is LGHNA and CDR2 is YSLEER. This CDR3 has 17 residues. CDR3 amino acids: CASSQGPLQGGTGELFF. The CDR3 DNA reads TGCGCCAGCAGCCAAGGTCCACTACAGGGGGGGACCGGGGAGCTGTTTTTT.

This clone turned up a few times. Here the CDR3 DNA reads TGCGCCAGCAGTTTCGGGGACAGGGGGCCTGAAGCTTTCTTT. Translation: CASSFGDRGPEAFF. The rearrangement uses TRBV5-1 and TRBJ1-1; TRBD1 matches 12 bases. The length of the CDR3 is 14 residues. The germline gives CDR1 SGHRS, CDR2 YFSETQ. V was clipped by 5 bases and J by 6 bases; unmatched bases: 5.

This sequence joins TRBV28 and TRBJ1-1, with a tentative D call TRBD1 (5 bases). Germline V CDR1 and CDR2: MDHEN, SYDVKM. Trimming stripped 5 bases from V and 0 bases from J, with 13 bases between. The CDR3 consists of 15 residues. CDR3 residues: CASSPIDRLNTEAFF. The CDR3 nucleotides read TGTGCCAGCAGTCCGATTGACAGACTGAACACTGAAGCTTTCTTT. The entire variable domain, with the rest obtained from reference TRBV28 and TRBJ1-1, is as follows: DVKVTQSSRYLVKRTGEKVFLECVQDMDHENMFWYRQDPGLGLRLIYFSYDVKMKEKGDIPEGYSVSREKKERFSLILESASTNQTSMYLCASSPIDRLNTEAFFGQGTRLTVV.

The chain links TRBV5-1 to TRBJ2-7, with 7 bases identical to TRBD1. Germline CDR1 is SGHRS and CDR2 is YFSETQ. CDR3 length equals 15 residues. V gave up 4 bases and J gave up 3 bases; unmatched junction bases: 10. DNA for the CDR3: TGCGCCAGCAGCACTACAGGGGCGACAATCTACGAGCAGTACTTC. Protein product: CASSTTGATIYEQYF.

This clone came up once. The rearrangement uses TRBV18 and TRBJ2-2; D not resolved. From germline, CDR1 is KGHSH and CDR2 LQKENI. CDR3 length: 13 amino acids. Trimming pared 6 bases from V and 5 bases from J, leaving 10 bases between. The CDR3, as DNA: TGTGCCAGCTCGTTTACCAGGACCGGGGAGCTGTTTTTT. This encodes CASSFTRTGELFF.

V gene TRBV6-5 combines with J gene TRBJ1-2; tentative D call: TRBD1 (6 bases). V was pared by 4 bases and J by 7 bases, with 13 bases between. CDR3 length: 13 residues. Per the germline V gene, CDR1 is MNHEY and CDR2 is SVGAGI. The CDR3 loop reads CASSSVDSGGYTF. The DNA for the CDR3 is TGTGCCAGCAGTTCCGTGGACAGCGGTGGCTACACCTTC.

The chain carries TRBV7-2 and TRBJ2-1, with D possibly TRBD1 on 6 matching bases. This CDR3 contains 11 residues. Germline values: CDR1 SGHTA, CDR2 FQGNSA. V gave up 4 bases and J gave up 12 bases, with 10 bases separating them. CDR3 region: CASSSTGLQFF. The CDR3 region has the DNA TGTGCCAGCAGCTCGACAGGCTTGCAGTTCTTC.

The chain joins TRBV29-1 to TRBJ2-3, with D possibly TRBD2 on 5 matching bases. Trimming removed 4 bases from V and 0 bases from J, with 8 bases in between. The CDR3 totals 13 residues. Germline-derived CDR1 and CDR2 are SQVTM and ANQGSEA. CDR3 bases: TGCAGCGTTGGACCGGGGAGCACAGATACGCAGTATTTT. As protein: CSVGPGSTDTQYF.

This clone was seen just once. The rearrangement joins TRBV27 to TRBJ2-7, with TRBD1 matching over 7 bases. Germline CDR1 is MNHEY and CDR2 is SMNVEV (reference sequence). The trim removed 2 bases at V and 5 bases at J, leaving 6 bases unmatched. The CDR3 is made up of 14 amino acids. The CDR3 here is CASSLNRGRDEQYF. Written as DNA, the CDR3 is TGTGCCAGCAGTTTAAACAGGGGACGCGACGAGCAGTACTTC.

The CDR3 DNA sequence: TGTGCCAGCAGCCATGGGACAGTCAGCTACGAGCAGTACTTC. Amino acid sequence: CASSHGTVSYEQYF. This chain uses TRBV3-1 (or the pseudogene TRBV3-2) with TRBJ2-7; 7 nucleotides align to TRBD1. Looked up from germline, CDR1 is LGHDT and CDR2 is YNNKEL (reference sequence). V gave up 3 bases and J gave up 3 bases; unmatched junction bases: 5. The CDR3 sequence is 14 residues long.

This clone was seen once. The J gene is TRBJ1-5, the V gene TRBV19; 7 bases are a match to TRBD1. V shed 7 bases and J 3 bases; nucleotides not matched to a gene: 3. Looked up from germline, CDR1 is LNHDA and CDR2 is SQIVND (reference sequence). CDR3 size: 13 residues. CDR3 protein: CASNDRVNQPQHF. DNA for the CDR3: TGTGCCAGTAACGACAGGGTCAATCAGCCCCAGCATTTT. The whole variable domain, remainder taken from reference TRBV19 and TRBJ1-5, is DGGITQSPKYLFRKEGQNVTLSCEQNLNHDAMYWYRQDPGQGLRLIYYSQIVNDFQKGDIAEGYSVSREKKESFPLTVTSAQKNPTAFYLCASNDRVNQPQHFGDGTRLSIL.

The rearrangement joins TRBV27 to TRBJ1-2, with 7 bases matching TRBD1. Germline lookup yields CDR1 MNHEY and CDR2 SMNVEV (reference sequence). Trimming took 5 bases from V and 11 from J; bases not matched to a gene: 11. The CDR3 is 13 amino acids. The CDR3 loop reads CASSRGQLASYTF. In DNA, the CDR3 is TGTGCCAGCAGTAGGGGACAGCTCGCGTCGTACACCTTC.

This chain links TRBV5-1 with TRBJ2-2, with TRBD1 matching over 12 bases. The CDR3 loop spans 16 amino acids. Germline loops: CDR1 SGHRS, CDR2 YFSETQ. V was clipped by 4 bases and J by 7 bases; unmatched bases: 8. In nucleotides, the CDR3 is TGCGCCAGCAGCCCGGAGGGACAGGGGGCGGACGGGGAGCTGTTTTTT. This encodes CASSPEGQGADGELFF.

The chain recombines TRBV10-3 with TRBJ2-2; TRBD2 aligns across 7 bases. The trim removed 11 bases at V and 1 base at J, leaving 10 bases unmatched. The CDR3 is 15 residues long. CDR1 ENHRY and CDR2 SYGVKD come from the germline V gene. For the CDR3, the DNA is TGTGCCGTCGGGGAGGGACTCTTGAACACCGGGGAGCTGTTTTTT. Translated, it gives CAVGEGLLNTGELFF.

V usage is TRBV30 and J usage is TRBJ2-7; perhaps TRBD1 as D (6 bases). The ends were cut back, 1 base at V and 7 bases at J, with 14 bases in the middle. CDR1 is GTSNPN, CDR2 SVGIG, per germline (reference sequence). This CDR3 is built from 13 residues. CDR3: CAWSGHRAGEQYF. The CDR3, as DNA: TGTGCCTGGAGTGGACACAGGGCAGGGGAGCAGTACTTC.

The chain employs TRBV3-1 (or the pseudogene TRBV3-2) and TRBJ2-3; no clear D gene. The germline V gene has CDR1 LGHDT and CDR2 YNNKEL (reference sequence). V lost 3 bases to trimming and J lost 0 bases, with 16 bases between them. This CDR3 is built from 17 residues. CDR3 sequence (DNA): TGTGCCAGCAGCCAGAAGCGAGGTGGTCATAGCACAGATACGCAGTATTTT. Translated: CASSQKRGGHSTDTQYF.

The CDR3 DNA sequence: TGTGCCAGCAGCTCGTTGTCTAGCGGGAGGTACAATGAGCAGTTCTTC. Translating gives CASSSLSSGRYNEQFF. The chain joins TRBV7-2 to TRBJ2-1; 11 nucleotides match TRBD2. The V segment lost 4 bases and the J segment 4 bases; nucleotides outside the gene matches: 6. The CDR3 contains 16 residues. Germline V lookup: CDR1 SGHTA, CDR2 FQGNSA.

The chain is built from TRBV12-3 or TRBV12-4 and TRBJ1-5; maybe TRBD1 (5 bases). Trimming cost V 2 bases and J 7 bases, with 9 bases left between them. The CDR3 extends over 13 amino acids. CDR3 sequence reads: CASSLRQGQPQHF. In DNA, the CDR3 is TGTGCCAGCAGTTTACGGCAGGGCCAGCCCCAGCATTTT.

V gene TRBV7-2 combines with J gene TRBJ2-7, with a weak D call TRBD2 (5 bases). The germline CDR1 and CDR2 sequences are SGHTA and FQGNSA. CDR3 size: 13 residues. V was cut by 1 base and J by 6 bases, with 10 bases left in between. The CDR3 spells CASSLEASLEQYF. Here the CDR3 DNA reads TGTGCCAGCAGCTTAGAGGCTAGCCTCGAGCAGTACTTC.

This clone was observed once. V usage is TRBV3-1 (or the pseudogene TRBV3-2) and J usage is TRBJ1-3; D remains ambiguous. Germline V gene data show CDR1 as LGHDT and CDR2 as YNNKEL (reference sequence). CDR3 length equals 14 residues. V lost 4 bases, J lost 0 bases, and 7 bases lay in between. Written as DNA, the CDR3 is TGTGCCAGCAGCCCCCAGTACTCTGGAAACACCATATATTTT. Protein: CASSPQYSGNTIYF.

The V and J genes are TRBV3-1 (or the pseudogene TRBV3-2) and TRBJ1-2; 9 bases fit TRBD1. J gave up 5 bases and V 3 bases, and 7 bases lay outside the gene matches. This CDR3 has 15 amino acids. Per germline, CDR1 LGHDT and CDR2 YNNKEL (reference sequence). The CDR3 DNA follows: TGTGCCAGCAGCCAGCCGGACAGGGGAAGATATGGCTACACCTTC. Translated: CASSQPDRGRYGYTF.

The chain carries TRBV5-6 and TRBJ2-3, with 8 positions matching TRBD1. The CDR3 consists of 14 residues. Trimming at V came to 1 base and at J to 5 bases, leaving 3 bases not matched to a gene. Germline lookup yields CDR1 SGHDT and CDR2 YYEEEE. CDR3 sequence: CASSLTGGGDTQYF. The CDR3 DNA follows: TGTGCCAGCAGCTTGACAGGGGGAGGAGATACGCAGTATTTT.

This chain connects TRBV10-3 to TRBJ2-7; 7 nucleotides match TRBD1. The germline gives CDR1 ENHRY, CDR2 SYGVKD. The V gene end was trimmed by 6 bases and the J gene end by 2 bases; junction bases not matched to a gene: 7. The CDR3 extends over 14 amino acids. This CDR3 is CAISRDSLTYEQYF. The CDR3 DNA is TGTGCCATCAGCCGGGACAGCCTCACCTACGAGCAGTACTTC.

The V gene is TRBV18, the J gene TRBJ1-1, with TRBD1 matching over 7 bases. Per the germline V gene, CDR1 is KGHSH and CDR2 is LQKENI. The CDR3 loop spans 15 amino acids. J was trimmed by 4 bases and V by 1 base; bases with no gene match: 6. The CDR3 region is CASSPQGAFVTEAFF. In nucleotides, the CDR3 is TGTGCCAGCTCACCACAGGGGGCGTTCGTCACTGAAGCTTTCTTT.